Listed below are T cell receptor beta chains from one sample, sequenced in a study of T-cell memory formation after mild COVID-19. Each CDR3 protein gets one entry after TCRdb re-called the 5' RACE reads with MiXCR. The sample has approximately 500,000 distinct CDR3 sequences, more than 20% seen once. Sequencing used PBMCs or a T cell subset sorted from them (not recorded which). These receptors were taken from an adult woman who had mild COVID-19 (a few samples of this study predate the infection). Cell type and time point are not known. The CDR3 runs from the conserved cysteine through the conserved F or W. A D gene is named only where the DNA matches it firmly. Not every row has a clone size; where given, it reads once, few, many or a size class.

d_call	v_call	clone_size	j_call	cdr3_nt	cdr3_aa
NA	TRBV20-1	NA	TRBJ1-2	TGCAGTGCTAGTCAGGGGATGGGGACTTATGGCTACACCTTC	CSASQGMGTYGYTF
TRBD1	TRBV29-1	few	TRBJ2-7	TGCAGCGCTGGGGGTGGACAGGGAATCGAGCAGTACTTC	CSAGGGQGIEQYF
NA	TRBV4-2	few	TRBJ2-1	TGTGCCAGCAGCCAAGCGGGGGAACAGTTCAATGAGCAGTTCTTC	CASSQAGEQFNEQFF
TRBD2	TRBV7-9	NA	TRBJ2-7	TGTGCCAGCAGACCCGGGGCCGCGGGGGTCCCCTACGAGCAGTACTTC	CASRPGAAGVPYEQYF
NA	TRBV5-1	NA	TRBJ1-1	TGCGCCAGCAGCTTGCACAGGGTGGGGGACACTGAAGCTTTCTTT	CASSLHRVGDTEAFF
TRBD2	TRBV25-1	NA	TRBJ2-2	TGTGCCAGCAGTGCAGCGGGAGGGCCTGGGGGCGGGGAGCTGTTTTTT	CASSAAGGPGGGELFF
TRBD1	TRBV10-3	few	TRBJ2-1	TGTGCCATCAACGACAGGGGACCGGGAAATGAGCAGTTCTTC	CAINDRGPGNEQFF
NA	TRBV5-1	many	TRBJ2-1	TGCGCCAGCAGCTTGGCGGGGTTCTCTTACAATGAGCAGTTCTTC	CASSLAGFSYNEQFF
NA	TRBV7-3	NA	TRBJ1-5	TGTGACAGCAGCTTCGATCACACTCAGCCCCAGCATTTT	CDSSFDHTQPQHF
NA	TRBV7-2	NA	TRBJ2-1	TGTGCCAGCAGCTCCGGGAGCGCTTACAATGAGCAGTTCTTC	CASSSGSAYNEQFF
NA	TRBV6-5	NA	TRBJ1-2	TGTGCCAGCAGCCTTACAGGGATTAACTATGGCTACACCTTC	CASSLTGINYGYTF
NA	TRBV3-1	NA	TRBJ2-1	TGTGCCAGCAGCCGTTCCGGCGGGTCTTCCGAGCAGTTCTTC	CASSRSGGSSEQFF
NA	TRBV3-1	NA	TRBJ2-2	TGTGCCAGCAGCCGTTCGGAACGGGATACCTATTTGCGGGAGCTGTTTTTT	CASSRSERDTYLRELFF
TRBD1	TRBV30	NA	TRBJ2-2	TGTGCCTGGAGTGTAGGAGGACAGGGGATCGGGGAGCTGTTTTTT	CAWSVGGQGIGELFF
TRBD2	TRBV9	NA	TRBJ2-1	TGTGCCAGCAGCGCGACTAGCGGTACCTACAATGAGCAGTTCTTC	CASSATSGTYNEQFF
TRBD2	TRBV7-2	many	TRBJ2-7	TGTGCCAGCAGCTCCCCGGGAGCGGGAGCTTACGAGCAGTACTTC	CASSSPGAGAYEQYF
NA	TRBV7-9	NA	TRBJ2-1	TGTGCCAGCAGTCAGCTCGGAGGGGGAGCCTACAATGAGCAGTTCTTC	CASSQLGGGAYNEQFF
TRBD1	TRBV5-1	NA	TRBJ2-7	TGCGCCAGCAGCCCTGGACAGGTCGGCTACGAGCAGTACTTC	CASSPGQVGYEQYF
TRBD1	TRBV6-5	few	TRBJ2-7	TGTGCCAGCAGTGAAACCCACCGGGACAGACCTTACGAGCAGTACTTC	CASSETHRDRPYEQYF
TRBD2	TRBV20-1	NA	TRBJ2-2	TGCAGTGCTAGAGTAGGCGGGGGGACCGGGGAGCTGTTTTTT	CSARVGGGTGELFF
NA	TRBV20-1	NA	TRBJ1-5	TGCAGTGCTAGAGTACCGAGGGGAGGGGTATTTGTAAGCAATCAGCCCCAGCATTTT	CSARVPRGGVFVSNQPQHF
TRBD1	TRBV6-2/TRBV6-3	NA	TRBJ1-2	TGTGCCAGCAGTCAACACCGGGACAGGGTTGGCTACACCTTC	CASSQHRDRVGYTF
TRBD2	TRBV7-9	few	TRBJ2-3	TGTGCCAGCAGCTATAGCGGGGGGCATACTCTCACAGATACGCAGTATTTT	CASSYSGGHTLTDTQYF
TRBD2	TRBV12-3/TRBV12-4	NA	TRBJ2-5	TGTGCCAGCAGCGAGGGACTAGCGGGCCGGGGAGAGACCCAGTACTTC	CASSEGLAGRGETQYF
TRBD1	TRBV2	NA	TRBJ1-5	TGTGCCAGCAGTCGACAGGGTTCAAGCAATCAGCCCCAGCATTTT	CASSRQGSSNQPQHF
TRBD1	TRBV6-2/TRBV6-3	NA	TRBJ2-7	TGTGCCAGCAGACCCCGAAGCGGACAGGAACCTTACGAGCAGTACTTC	CASRPRSGQEPYEQYF
NA	TRBV11-2	NA	TRBJ2-1	TGTGCCAGCAGCTTAGGAGGTACCGGGGATGAGCAGTTCTTC	CASSLGGTGDEQFF
NA	TRBV20-1	many	TRBJ1-1	TGCAGTGCTAGAGATCTAGGGGCGCCTGAAGCTTTCTTT	CSARDLGAPEAFF
NA	TRBV2	NA	TRBJ2-2	TGTGCCAGCAGGACTCGCCGACCGGGAGCCGGGGAGCTGTTTTTT	CASRTRRPGAGELFF
NA	TRBV28	NA	TRBJ2-7	TGTGCCAGCAGTTTAATCGGGGGAACCCCCTACGAGCAGTACTTC	CASSLIGGTPYEQYF
NA	TRBV18	NA	TRBJ2-5	TGTGCCAGCTCACCACGGGCATCCCAAGAGACCCAGTACTTC	CASSPRASQETQYF
NA	TRBV24-1	NA	TRBJ1-5	TGTGCCACCAGTGACCCGTCGAGGGGTCAGCCCCAGCATTTT	CATSDPSRGQPQHF
NA	TRBV12-3/TRBV12-4	NA	TRBJ1-1	TGTGCCAGCAGTTTGCGTCAGGGGTGGGACACTGAAGCTTTCTTT	CASSLRQGWDTEAFF
NA	TRBV5-5	few	TRBJ1-2	TGTGCCAGCAGCTGGGGGGGCGCTTACTATGGCTACACCTTC	CASSWGGAYYGYTF
TRBD1	TRBV20-1	few	TRBJ2-2	TGCAGTGCTAGAGATTGGGCCCCGGGACAGGGGAACACCGGGGAGCTGTTTTTT	CSARDWAPGQGNTGELFF
NA	TRBV12-3/TRBV12-4	many	TRBJ1-1	TGTGCCAGCAGTGCCCCGGCGGGAAGGATGAACACTGAAGCTTTCTTT	CASSAPAGRMNTEAFF